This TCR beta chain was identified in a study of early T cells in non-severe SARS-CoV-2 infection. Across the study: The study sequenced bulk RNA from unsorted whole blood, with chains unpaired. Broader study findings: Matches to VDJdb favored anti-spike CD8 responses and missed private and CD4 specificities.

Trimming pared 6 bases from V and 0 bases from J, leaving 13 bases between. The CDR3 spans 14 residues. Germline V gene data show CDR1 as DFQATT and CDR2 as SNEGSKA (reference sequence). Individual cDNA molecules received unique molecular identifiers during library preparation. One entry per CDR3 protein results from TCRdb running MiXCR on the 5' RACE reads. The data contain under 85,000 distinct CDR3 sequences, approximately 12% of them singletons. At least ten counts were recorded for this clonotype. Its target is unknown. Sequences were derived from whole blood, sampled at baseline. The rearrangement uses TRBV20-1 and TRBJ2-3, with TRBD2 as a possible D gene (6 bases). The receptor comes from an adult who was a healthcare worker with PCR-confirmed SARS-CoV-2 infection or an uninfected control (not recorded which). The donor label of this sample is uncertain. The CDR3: CSADPAGSTDTQYF. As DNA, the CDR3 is TGCAGTGCCGACCCGGCGGGGAGCACAGATACGCAGTATTTT.